This T cell receptor beta chain was captured in a study of blood T cell repertoires in COVID-19. Study-level information: Some COVID-19 samples were acute and others convalescent; all came from the United States, Italy and Spain. Sample material is recorded as cDNA or gDNA derived from T cells, B-cell-depleted T cells, or PBMCs.

Original methodology: The authors estimated nucleated cell counts from reference gene primer amplification. The repertoire was sequenced with immunoSEQ multiplex PCR; TCRdb's copy has only in-frame clones and lacks some. V, J and clone size are taken as reported in that table, and D and trimming were inferred from the DNA itself. This sample has over 70,000 clones, with approximately 80% found just once. The Seattle patients joined while their infection was active and were tracked longitudinally afterward. The V gene's germline CDR1 is SGDLS and CDR2 YYNGEE. V shed 0 bases and J shed 2 bases, with 13 bases lying between them. The CDR3 has 16 residues.

This clonotype was sampled from a man younger than 45 with COVID-19, enrolled during active disease. The chain couples TRBV9 to TRBJ2-3; perhaps TRBD2 as D (6 bases). The sample consisted of peripheral blood. This CDR3 reads CASSVGVSGITDTQYF. The CDR3 coding sequence is TGTGCCAGCAGCGTAGGGGTTAGCGGAATCACAGATACGCAGTATTTT. Full variable domain (remainder filled in from reference TRBV9 and TRBJ2-3): DSGVTQTPKHLITATGQRVTLRCSPRSGDLSVYWYQQSLDQGLQFLIQYYNGEERAKGNILERFSAQQFPDLHSELNLSSLELGDSALYFCASSVGVSGITDTQYFGPGTRLTVL.